The rows below give T cell receptor beta chains drawn from one sample of a study of blood T cell repertoires in COVID-19. Generated by immunoSEQ multiplex PCR, the TCRdb table keeps only in-frame clones and is missing some. The table has tens of thousands of clones, roughly four fifths seen once. The sequenced material came from peripheral blood. Receptor source: a man between 60 and 75 years old with COVID-19, enrolled during active disease. The CDR3 runs from the conserved cysteine through the conserved F or W. D genes are given only for firm matches. For some rows the clone size is stated as once, few or many, or as a class when expanded; others skip it.

d_call j_call v_call clone_size cdr3_nt cdr3_aa
. TRBJ2-1 TRBV7-9 . TGTGCCAGCAGGTTTCGTAATGAGCAGTTCTTC CASRFRNEQFF
TRBD1 TRBJ1-1 TRBV5-6 . TGTGCCAGCAGCTTGACGGGACAGGGGGACACTGAAGCTTTCTTT CASSLTGQGDTEAFF
. TRBJ2-7 TRBV3-1/TRBV3-2 . TGTGCCAGCAGCCCTATGATGGGGAGAGCCGAGCAGTACTTC CASSPMMGRAEQYF
TRBD1 TRBJ2-1 TRBV7-6 . TGTGCCAGCAGCGCCCACTTTGGACCCGGGACAGGGGGCATCGATGAGCAGTTCTTC CASSAHFGPGTGGIDEQFF
TRBD1 TRBJ2-1 TRBV3-1/TRBV3-2 . TGTGCCAGCAGCTACCGGGACAGGGGGCAAAATGAGCAGTTCTTC CASSYRDRGQNEQFF
. TRBJ2-3 TRBV9 . TGTGCCAGCAGCGTCGCGGATACGCAGTATTTT CASSVADTQYF
TRBD1 TRBJ2-2 TRBV7-9 few TGTGCCAGCAGCCCAGGGGGAGTTAGGAACACCGGGGAGCTGTTTTTT CASSPGGVRNTGELFF
TRBD1 TRBJ1-6 TRBV12-5 . TGTGCTAGTGGTAAAGGGACAGGGGGTCATAATTCACCCCTCCACTTT CASGKGTGGHNSPLHF
. TRBJ1-2 TRBV14 . TGTGCCAGCAGCCGAGAACAGAGTTCAAACTATGGCTACACCTTC CASSREQSSNYGYTF
TRBD2 TRBJ2-1 TRBV7-2 . TGTGCCAGCAGCGCGCTGGGGGGGTACAATGAGCAGTTCTTC CASSALGGYNEQFF
TRBD2 TRBJ2-1 TRBV5-4 . TGTGCCAGCAGCTACGGACTAGCGGGAGGCAATGAGCAGTTCTTC CASSYGLAGGNEQFF